The next 21 T cell receptor beta chains were all read from a single sample in a study of vaccination and CD4 T cells after COVID-19. Sequence data for DNA of cultured CD4+ T cells were generated by the Oncomine TCR Beta short-read assay. TCRdb redid the calling of the PCR reads with MiXCR, one entry per CDR3 protein. The sample lists around 7,800 distinct CDR3 sequences, around 38% occurring once. What these receptors recognize is not known. Noted treatment: roughly 10-day PBMC culture with coronavirus spike peptide pools or control peptides (ViraFEST assay). The collection of CD4+ T cells from the unexposed donor took place before the COVID-19 pandemic (2011-2018). The sample comprised CD4+ T cells from blood, cultured in vitro. The receptors here all came from a human donor in good health.

CDR3 loop: CAWSVGTEIYEQYF. CDR3 nucleotide sequence: TGTGCCTGGAGTGTAGGGACTGAGATCTACGAGCAGTACTTC. The chain carries TRBV30 and TRBJ2-7, with a possible D match to TRBD2 (6 bases). CDR3 length: 14 residues. Trimming pared 0 bases from V and 3 bases from J, leaving 12 bases between. Germline values: CDR1 GTSNPN, CDR2 SVGIG (reference sequence).

The chain couples TRBV20-1 to TRBJ1-6; 9 bases agree with TRBD1. Germline V gene data show CDR1 as DFQATT and CDR2 as SNEGSKA (reference sequence). The CDR3 totals 13 residues. CDR3 DNA sequence: TGCAGCGCTCTGGGACAGGGTACTTCACCCCTCCACTTT. Protein: CSALGQGTSPLHF.

V gene TRBV19 combines with J gene TRBJ2-3; D is uncertain. V lost 3 bases to trimming and J lost 0 bases, with 13 bases between them. The CDR3 totals 16 residues. Germline CDR1 and CDR2: LNHDA and SQIVND (reference sequence). The chain's CDR3 is CASSMDRVFSTDTQYF. The DNA of the CDR3 is TGTGCCAGTAGTATGGATAGGGTCTTCAGCACAGATACGCAGTATTTT.

The chain is built from TRBV6-5 and TRBJ1-2; D remains ambiguous. The CDR3 length is 15 residues. Trimming removed 2 bases from V and 8 bases from J, with 18 bases in between. Germline assignment: CDR1 MNHEY and CDR2 SVGAGI. CDR3 protein: CASSYEVQPRIGYTF. CDR3 DNA sequence: TGTGCCAGCAGTTACGAGGTGCAACCTAGAATCGGCTACACCTTC.

This clonotype turned up a few times. V and J are TRBV11-3 and TRBJ2-1; the D is unclear. The CDR3 contains 17 residues. V gave up 5 bases and J gave up 0 bases, with 17 bases separating them. Germline CDR1 is SGHNT and CDR2 is YENEEA. CDR3 DNA: TGTGCCAGCAGCGCCGAGCCGGGTTCGAGCTCCTACAATGAGCAGTTCTTC. Protein product: CASSAEPGSSSYNEQFF.

V and J are TRBV24-1 and TRBJ2-3; D unclear. The germline CDR1 and CDR2 sequences are KGHDR and SFDVKD. This CDR3 region has 12 residues. The V and J ends lost 9 bases and 0 bases respectively, with 6 bases between them. CDR3 DNA: TGTGCCACCTCGAGGAGCACAGATACGCAGTATTTT. This encodes CATSRSTDTQYF.

The chain recombines TRBV19 with TRBJ1-3; 7 bases agree with TRBD1. CDR1 LNHDA and CDR2 SQIVND come from the germline V gene (reference sequence). The length of the CDR3 is 20 residues. V shed 8 bases, J shed 2 bases, and the junction held 24 bases outside the gene matches. The CDR3 DNA sequence: TGTGCCAGTCCTTGTTCCCCGACAGGGAGACCCAAAACCCCTGGAAACACCATATATTTT. Translated: CASPCSPTGRPKTPGNTIYF.

This clonotype was counted only a few times. The V call is TRBV20-1, the J call TRBJ2-1; 8 positions match TRBD2. CDR3 length: 16 residues. After removal of 3 bases from V and 4 bases from J, the junction contained 11 bases not matched to a gene. The germline V gene encodes CDR1 DFQATT and CDR2 SNEGSKA (reference sequence). The CDR3 nucleotides are TGCAGTGCTAGTAAATCGGGAGGGCCCTCGTACAATGAGCAGTTCTTC. This sequence encodes CSASKSGGPSYNEQFF.

The sample holds a few counts of this clonotype. The chain has TRBV5-6 and TRBJ1-2; 7 nucleotides agree with TRBD1. The CDR3 runs 13 residues. Trimming at V came to 5 bases and at J to 5 bases, leaving 6 bases not matched to a gene. Germline CDR1 is SGHDT and CDR2 is YYEEEE. Here the CDR3 reads CASRGTVRYGYTF. As DNA, the CDR3 is TGTGCCAGCAGAGGGACAGTACGGTATGGCTACACCTTC.

The rearrangement uses TRBV12-3 or TRBV12-4 and TRBJ1-5; 9 positions match TRBD1. V dropped 0 bases and J dropped 3; count of bases not matched to a gene: 6. There are 17 residues in the CDR3. The CDR3 reads CASSLAGDRAFNQPQHF. The CDR3 DNA reads as TGTGCCAGCAGTTTAGCGGGGGACAGGGCGTTCAATCAGCCCCAGCATTTT.

The V gene is TRBV27, the J gene TRBJ1-6; TRBD1 might be the D (5 bases). The CDR3 consists of 15 residues. Trimming stripped 2 bases from V and 6 bases from J, with 11 bases between. Germline V CDR1 and CDR2: MNHEY, SMNVEV (reference sequence). Written as DNA, the CDR3 is TGTGCCAGCAGTTTAGGGCAGGGATTTAATTCACCCCTCCACTTT. It translates to CASSLGQGFNSPLHF.

The CDR3 reads CASSLASPGSGNTIYF. CDR3 nucleotides: TGTGCCAGCAGCTTGGCATCTCCCGGGTCGGGAAACACCATATATTTT. The J gene is TRBJ1-3, the V gene TRBV5-5; no definite D call. The V gene lost 0 bases and the J gene lost 4 bases, with 14 bases spanning the gap. Germline CDR1 reads SGHKS; CDR2 reads YYEKEE (reference sequence). This CDR3 is 16 amino acids long. Combining the CDR3 with reference TRBV5-5 and TRBJ1-3 gives the whole variable domain DAGVTQSPTHLIKTRGQQVTLRCSPISGHKSVSWYQQVLGQGPQFIFQYYEKEERGRGNFPDRFSARQFPNYSSELNVNALLLGDSALYLCASSLASPGSGNTIYFGEGSWLTVV.

This clonotype was seen only a few times. V usage is TRBV7-8 and J usage is TRBJ1-6, with unresolved D. V shed 7 bases and J shed 0 bases, with 10 bases lying between them. The germline V gene encodes CDR1 SGHVS and CDR2 FQNEAQ. The CDR3 runs 15 residues. The CDR3, as DNA: TGTGCCAGCACCAAAGGGAGCTCCTATAATTCACCCCTCCACTTT. Its protein product is CASTKGSSYNSPLHF.

The rearrangement uses TRBV6-5 and TRBJ1-1; the D is unclear. Trimming shortened V by 4 bases and J by 0 bases, and 9 bases separated the two germline ends. The CDR3 extends over 14 amino acids. CDR1 is MNHEY, CDR2 SVGAGI, per germline. CDR3 coding DNA: TGTGCCAGCAGTTTTGCCCCGCTGAACACTGAAGCTTTCTTT. Protein product: CASSFAPLNTEAFF.

The table lists this clonotype with a few counts. The chain links TRBV5-1 to TRBJ1-6, with 8 bases matching TRBD1. Per the germline V gene, CDR1 is SGHRS and CDR2 is YFSETQ. CDR3 length equals 15 residues. V lost 6 bases, J lost 10 bases, and 12 bases stayed unmatched. CDR3 protein: CASTKFGQGGSPLHF. The DNA of the CDR3 is TGCGCCAGCACCAAATTCGGACAGGGTGGCTCACCCCTCCACTTT.

This clonotype was seen only a few times. V and J are TRBV12-3 or TRBV12-4 and TRBJ1-6; D remains ambiguous. This CDR3 is 14 amino acids long. Deletions cut 2 bases from V and 9 bases from J, with 11 bases between. The CDR3 spells CASSLKGWGSPLHF. The CDR3 bases are TGTGCCAGCAGTTTAAAGGGTTGGGGTTCACCCCTCCACTTT.

V gene TRBV7-9 combines with J gene TRBJ2-1; 9 positions match TRBD1. Germline trimming cut 5 bases from V and 6 bases from J; bases unmatched to any gene: 8. Germline values: CDR1 SEHNR, CDR2 FQNEAQ (reference sequence). The CDR3 contains 15 residues. The DNA for the CDR3 is TGTGCCAGCAGCGGGAACAGGGGGCCATCCAATGAGCAGTTCTTC. Encoded protein: CASSGNRGPSNEQFF.

The V gene is TRBV20-1, the J gene TRBJ2-7, with 9 bases aligning to TRBD2. This CDR3 is built from 18 residues. Trimming took 0 bases from V and 0 from J; bases not matched to a gene: 12. CDR1 is DFQATT, CDR2 SNEGSKA, per germline (reference sequence). CDR3: CSARDYEASGVSSYEQYF. DNA of the CDR3: TGCAGTGCTAGAGATTATGAGGCTAGCGGGGTAAGCTCCTACGAGCAGTACTTC.

This clonotype was detected a few times. CDR3 amino acids: CSVERRDRADYTF. The CDR3 bases are TGCAGCGTTGAGCGCCGGGACAGGGCCGACTACACCTTC. V is TRBV29-1 and J is TRBJ1-2; 9 bases match TRBD1. This CDR3 contains 13 residues. The germline V gene encodes CDR1 SQVTM and CDR2 ANQGSEA. With V trimmed by 3 bases and J by 10 bases, 9 bases remained unmatched.

The chain couples TRBV7-2 to TRBJ2-3, with no clear D. Germline lookup yields CDR1 SGHTA and CDR2 FQGNSA. V lost 8 bases, J lost 2 bases, and 8 bases lay in between. The CDR3 contains 12 residues. CDR3 bases: TGTGCCAGCCGGACCTCCACAGATACGCAGTATTTT. This translates into CASRTSTDTQYF. The full variable domain, in which reference TRBV7-2 and TRBJ2-3 provide the parts outside the CDR3, is GAGVSQSPSNKVTEKGKDVELRCDPISGHTALYWYRQSLGQGLEFLIYFQGNSAPDKSGLPSDRFSAERTGGSVSTLTIQRTQQEDSAVYLCASRTSTDTQYFGPGTRLTVL.

This clonotype was counted a few times. The chain recombines TRBV20-1 with TRBJ2-2; D is unclear. CDR3 length: 13 amino acids. The V gene lost 2 bases and the J gene lost 4 bases, with 8 bases spanning the gap. Germline values: CDR1 DFQATT, CDR2 SNEGSKA (reference sequence). Written as DNA, the CDR3 is TGCAGTGCTAGAATAGTATCCACCGGGGAGCTGTTTTTT. Its protein product is CSARIVSTGELFF.